These 27 T cell receptor beta chains were sequenced from one sample in a study of siplizumab effects on memory and regulatory T cells. The data were produced by immunoSEQ multiplex PCR, yet TCRdb's version contains in-frame clones alone and is incomplete. The table lists some 100,000 clones, about 90% of them singletons, with 0.14% to 0.15% in the top ten. The specimen sequenced was CD4+ T cells sorted from blood. Receptors were obtained from a human donor in good health.

This chain uses TRBV7-9 with TRBJ2-3; D tentatively reads TRBD1 or TRBD2 (6 bases each). V lost 1 base to trimming and J lost 6 bases, with 11 bases between them. The CDR3 is 14 amino acids. The germline gives CDR1 SEHNR, CDR2 FQNEAQ (reference sequence). The CDR3 sequence: CASSLVGGLDTQYF. The CDR3 nucleotides are TGTGCCAGCAGCTTAGTAGGGGGACTTGATACGCAGTATTTT.

The rearrangement links TRBV11-2 to TRBJ2-1; D is perhaps TRBD1 (6 bases). V gave up 1 base and J gave up 4 bases, with 14 bases separating them. Germline V gene data show CDR1 as SGHAT and CDR2 as FQNNGV. The CDR3 length is 16 residues. In DNA form, the CDR3 reads TGTGCCAGCAGCTTAGCCACCGGGACACCTTACAATGAGCAGTTCTTC. The encoded protein is CASSLATGTPYNEQFF.

The V call is TRBV4-1, the J call TRBJ2-3, with D possibly matching TRBD2 (6 bases). V was pared by 4 bases and J by 5 bases, with 10 bases between. CDR3 length: 13 amino acids. Germline V gene sequence: CDR1 MGHRA, CDR2 YSYEKL. The CDR3 coding sequence is TGCGCCAGCAGCCTCCCGGGACTAGATACGCAGTATTTT. This translates into CASSLPGLDTQYF.

The chain uses TRBV5-4 and TRBJ2-5, with 7 positions matching TRBD1. Germline V gene lookup returns CDR1 SGHNT and CDR2 YYREEE (reference sequence). The CDR3 spans 16 residues. V lost 0 bases, J lost 0 bases, and 5 bases stayed unmatched. CDR3 protein: CASSLAGRGYQETQYF. The DNA for the CDR3 is TGTGCCAGCAGCTTGGCTGGCAGGGGGTACCAAGAGACCCAGTACTTC.

This clone was detected once. V usage is TRBV7-3 and J usage is TRBJ2-2; no clear D gene. This CDR3 is 15 amino acids long. Germline V lookup: CDR1 SGHTA, CDR2 FQGTGA. V lost 1 base to trimming and J lost 1 base, with 7 bases between them. This CDR3 reads CASSLISGNTGELFF. In nucleotides, the CDR3 is TGTGCCAGCAGCTTAATATCGGGGAACACCGGGGAGCTGTTTTTT.

This clone was recorded once. J is TRBJ2-1 and V is TRBV27; TRBD2 agrees at 9 bases. The CDR3 is 15 amino acids. V trimming: 6 bases; J trimming: 3 bases; junction bases outside the gene matches: 6. The germline CDR1 and CDR2 sequences are MNHEY and SMNVEV (reference sequence). CDR3 coding DNA: TGTGCCAGCAGACTTCTGCGGGGGGGCTACAATGAGCAGTTCTTC. Translating it yields CASRLLRGGYNEQFF.

V and J are TRBV10-3 and TRBJ2-3, with D perhaps TRBD2 (6 bases). This CDR3 comprises 16 residues. Trimming removed 4 bases from V and 6 bases from J, with 20 bases in between. The germline CDR1 and CDR2 sequences are ENHRY and SYGVKD. The CDR3 spells CAISGGAGLGGDTQYF. The CDR3 DNA reads TGTGCCATCAGTGGGGGAGCGGGCCTTGGTGGGGATACGCAGTATTTT.

Concerning this clone: Sequence at one end of the junction differs from germline and may be a read error. The rearrangement joins TRBV29-1 to TRBJ1-2; D uncertain. Germline V gene lookup returns CDR1 SQVTM and CDR2 ANQGSEA. The CDR3 has 11 residues. CDR3 protein: CSGEEGYGYTF. As DNA, the CDR3 is TGCAGCGGTGAAGAAGGGTATGGCTACACCTTC.

The chain carries TRBV19 and TRBJ2-6; no clear D gene. V lost 3 bases to trimming and J lost 3 bases, with 12 bases between them. Germline CDR1 reads LNHDA; CDR2 reads SQIVND (reference sequence). CDR3 length: 16 amino acids. DNA for the CDR3: TGTGCCAGTAGTATCGTAGTCTCGGGTGGGGCCAACGTCCTGACTTTC. It encodes CASSIVVSGGANVLTF.

The genes are TRBV10-1 and TRBJ2-7, with D hard to call. The V gene lost 2 bases and the J gene lost 6 bases, with 17 bases spanning the gap. The CDR3 sequence is 15 residues long. CDR1 is WNHNN and CDR2 is SYGVQD in the germline V gene (reference sequence). The CDR3 sequence is CASSEGSAAGREQYF. CDR3 DNA sequence: TGCGCCAGCAGTGAGGGGTCGGCAGCCGGGCGCGAGCAGTACTTC.

The chain recombines TRBV5-1 with TRBJ2-3; D is possibly TRBD1 (6 bases). Deletions cut 0 bases from V and 0 bases from J, with 11 bases between. The CDR3 runs to 16 residues. Per germline, CDR1 SGHRS and CDR2 YFSETQ. The CDR3 region is CASSLVGDTSTDTQYF. CDR3 DNA sequence: TGCGCCAGCAGCTTGGTGGGGGACACTAGCACAGATACGCAGTATTTT.

This chain links TRBV2 with TRBJ1-6; 7 positions agree with TRBD1. CDR3 size: 16 residues. Germline V lookup: CDR1 SNHLY, CDR2 FYNNEI. The V segment lost 4 bases and the J segment 7 bases; nucleotides outside the gene matches: 10. The CDR3 here is CASSARPTGDNSPLHF. The CDR3 DNA reads as TGTGCCAGCAGTGCCAGGCCCACAGGGGACAATTCACCCCTCCACTTT.

The genes are TRBV19 and TRBJ2-2, with 9 bases aligning to TRBD1. Germline loops: CDR1 LNHDA, CDR2 SQIVND (reference sequence). The CDR3 contains 19 residues. V trimming: 4 bases; J trimming: 1 base; junction bases outside the gene matches: 13. The CDR3 sequence: CASSTGPGTGSRNTGELFF. DNA for the CDR3: TGTGCCAGTAGTACGGGTCCCGGGACAGGGTCCAGGAACACCGGGGAGCTGTTTTTT. Combining the CDR3 with reference TRBV19 and TRBJ2-2 gives the whole variable domain DGGITQSPKYLFRKEGQNVTLSCEQNLNHDAMYWYRQDPGQGLRLIYYSQIVNDFQKGDIAEGYSVSREKKESFPLTVTSAQKNPTAFYLCASSTGPGTGSRNTGELFFGEGSRLTVL.

This chain joins TRBV7-3 and TRBJ1-6; D gene unclear. The germline gives CDR1 SGHTA, CDR2 FQGTGA. The CDR3 contains 16 residues. V was trimmed by 4 bases and J by 10 bases, leaving 20 bases between them. The CDR3: CASSSMPHRDGSPLHF. The CDR3 region has the DNA TGTGCCAGCAGCTCCATGCCCCACCGTGACGGCTCACCCCTCCACTTT.

The chain uses TRBV7-2 and TRBJ1-6, with TRBD1 as a possible D gene (6 bases). V dropped 1 base and J dropped 6 bases, with 7 bases sitting between them. CDR3 length equals 14 residues. Germline-derived CDR1 and CDR2 are SGHTA and FQGNSA. CDR3 amino acids: CASSLVQGNSPLHF. In DNA, the CDR3 is TGTGCCAGCAGCTTAGTACAGGGTAATTCACCCCTCCACTTT. The whole variable domain, filled in from reference TRBV7-2 and TRBJ1-6, reads GAGVSQSPSNKVTEKGKDVELRCDPISGHTALYWYRQSLGQGLEFLIYFQGNSAPDKSGLPSDRFSAERTGGSVSTLTIQRTQQEDSAVYLCASSLVQGNSPLHFGNGTRLTVT.

The DNA of the CDR3 is TGCGCCAGCAGTGAGTCTGGGGCGGGGGGGCCTATGGTGTCGCAGTACTTC. Amino acid sequence: CASSESGAGGPMVSQYF. The rearrangement links TRBV10-2 to TRBJ2-7, with TRBD2 matching 9 bases. Germline CDR1 and CDR2: WSHSY and SAAADI. The CDR3 is 17 amino acids. V shed 0 bases and J 9 bases; nucleotides not matched to a gene: 15.

The chain carries TRBV7-2 and TRBJ2-2, with D uncertain. The germline CDR1 and CDR2 sequences are SGHTA and FQGNSA. This CDR3 contains 14 residues. The ends were cut back, 3 bases at V and 6 bases at J, with 11 bases in the middle. The CDR3 bases are TGTGCCAGCAGCTTGGGTAGCAATCCCGGGGAGCTGTTTTTT. Its protein product is CASSLGSNPGELFF.

The chain links TRBV5-1 to TRBJ1-2; a weak D match, TRBD1 (5 bases). Trimming took off 3 bases at V and 2 bases at J, with 17 bases between the two ends. CDR1 and CDR2 from the germline V gene are SGHRS and YFSETQ. The CDR3 totals 16 residues. The CDR3 reads CASSSFRDRRNYGYTF. The CDR3 coding sequence is TGCGCCAGCAGCTCTTTCCGGGACCGCCGCAACTATGGCTACACCTTC.

This clone was seen a single time. The chain couples TRBV11-2 to TRBJ2-7, with D possibly TRBD1 on 5 matching bases. The CDR3 runs 12 residues. V shed 8 bases and J shed 4 bases, with 12 bases lying between them. Germline V gives CDR1 SGHAT, CDR2 FQNNGV. The CDR3 protein is CASGQGSYEQYF. Written as DNA, the CDR3 is TGTGCCAGCGGGCAGGGTTCGTACGAGCAGTACTTC.

This clone was seen a single time. The genes are TRBV2 and TRBJ1-4; D unresolved. V was clipped by 5 bases and J by 8 bases, with 18 bases between them. Germline V gene lookup returns CDR1 SNHLY and CDR2 FYNNEI. The CDR3 loop spans 15 amino acids. The CDR3 here is CASSSRTVGREKLFF. The DNA for the CDR3 is TGTGCCAGCAGTTCCCGAACAGTGGGTCGGGAAAAACTGTTTTTT.

As concerns this clone: At one end the junction does not follow the germline gene, possibly because of a read error. V is TRBV7-2 and J is TRBJ2-5; D might be TRBD2 (5 bases). Germline CDR1 SGHTA, CDR2 FQGNSA. This CDR3 spans 14 amino acids. CDR3 nucleotide sequence: TGTGCCAGCAGCCTAGCACTCCACCAAGAGACCCAGTACTTC. This gives the protein CASSLALHQETQYF.

The chain joins TRBV5-4 to TRBJ2-1, with D possibly being TRBD2 (5 bases). V lost 4 bases to trimming and J lost 6 bases, with 14 bases between them. Germline CDR1 reads SGHNT; CDR2 reads YYREEE (reference sequence). This CDR3 has 14 residues. The CDR3 DNA reads TGTGCCAGCAGCCCCGGGGATTTTATCAATGAGCAGTTCTTC. Protein: CASSPGDFINEQFF.

This chain uses TRBV7-9 with TRBJ2-3; D possibly matches TRBD1 or TRBD2 (5 bases each). The CDR3 extends over 12 amino acids. Germline V lookup: CDR1 SEHNR, CDR2 FQNEAQ (reference sequence). V was pared by 5 bases and J by 6 bases, with 9 bases between. This CDR3 is CASSPGLDTQYF. The CDR3 DNA sequence: TGTGCCAGCAGCCCGGGGCTGGATACGCAGTATTTT.

The chain is built from TRBV10-3 and TRBJ2-5; D may be TRBD1 (6 bases). The germline V and J ends were trimmed by 4 bases and 1 base, with 10 bases remaining between them. The V gene's germline CDR1 is ENHRY and CDR2 SYGVKD. The CDR3 spans 14 residues. CDR3 in amino acids: CAISVLGAQETQYF. The CDR3 DNA is TGTGCCATCAGTGTTTTGGGGGCCCAAGAGACCCAGTACTTC.

About this clone itself: The junction departs from the called germline gene at one end, perhaps through a read error. V gene TRBV19 combines with J gene TRBJ2-7, with D perhaps given as TRBD1 or TRBD2 (7 bases each). Germline-derived CDR1 and CDR2 are LNHDA and SQIVND (reference sequence). CDR3 length: 13 amino acids. CDR3 sequence (DNA): TGTGCCAGTAGTAACCAGGGGGGGAACGAGCGGTACTTC. Its translation is CASSNQGGNERYF.

J is TRBJ2-7 and V is TRBV11-1, with TRBD2 as a possible D gene (5 bases). CDR1 is SGHAT, CDR2 FQDESV, per germline (reference sequence). Trimming took 5 bases from V and 2 from J, leaving 16 bases between them. This CDR3 spans 15 amino acids. The DNA of the CDR3 is TGTGCCAGCAGCCCGAGAAGCGGTGTACCCTACGAGCAGTACTTC. It codes for CASSPRSGVPYEQYF.

The chain is built from TRBV11-2 and TRBJ2-7; TRBD2 agrees at 8 bases. Trimming removed 0 bases from V and 0 bases from J; junction bases left unmatched: 1. CDR3 length equals 15 residues. Looked up from germline, CDR1 is SGHAT and CDR2 is FQNNGV. CDR3 nucleotides: TGTGCCAGCAGCTTAGATGGGACTAGCTCCTACGAGCAGTACTTC. This encodes CASSLDGTSSYEQYF.